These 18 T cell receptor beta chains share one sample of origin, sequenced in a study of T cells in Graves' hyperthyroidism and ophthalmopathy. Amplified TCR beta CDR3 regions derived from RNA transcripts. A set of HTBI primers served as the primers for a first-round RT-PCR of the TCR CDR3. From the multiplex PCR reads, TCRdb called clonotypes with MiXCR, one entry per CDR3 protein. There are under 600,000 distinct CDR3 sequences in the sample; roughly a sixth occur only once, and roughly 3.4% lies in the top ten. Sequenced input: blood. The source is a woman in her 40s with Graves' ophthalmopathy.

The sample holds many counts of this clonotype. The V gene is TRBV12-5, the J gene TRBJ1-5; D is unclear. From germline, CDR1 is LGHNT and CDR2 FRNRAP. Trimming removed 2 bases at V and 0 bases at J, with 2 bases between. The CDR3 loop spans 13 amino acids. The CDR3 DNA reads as TGTGCTAGTGGTTTGAATAGCAATCAGCCCCAGCATTTT. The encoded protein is CASGLNSNQPQHF.

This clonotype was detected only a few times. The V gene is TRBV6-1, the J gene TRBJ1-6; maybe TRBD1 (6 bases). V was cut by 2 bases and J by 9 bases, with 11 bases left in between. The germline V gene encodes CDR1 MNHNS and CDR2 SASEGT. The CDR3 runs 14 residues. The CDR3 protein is CASSELQGRSPLHF. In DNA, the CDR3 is TGTGCCAGCAGTGAATTACAGGGACGTTCACCCCTCCACTTT.

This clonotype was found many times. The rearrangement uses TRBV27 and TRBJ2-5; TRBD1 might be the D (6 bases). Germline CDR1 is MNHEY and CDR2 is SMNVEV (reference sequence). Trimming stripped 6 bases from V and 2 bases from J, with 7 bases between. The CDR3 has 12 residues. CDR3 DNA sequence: TGTGCCAGCAGAGGACAGCAAGAGACCCAGTACTTC. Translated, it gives CASRGQQETQYF.

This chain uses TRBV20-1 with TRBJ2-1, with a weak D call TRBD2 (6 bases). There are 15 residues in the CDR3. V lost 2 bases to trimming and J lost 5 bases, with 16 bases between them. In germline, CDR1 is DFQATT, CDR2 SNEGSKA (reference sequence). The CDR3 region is CSARPAAGLNNEQFF. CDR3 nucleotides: TGCAGTGCTAGACCCGCCGCGGGGTTGAACAATGAGCAGTTCTTC.

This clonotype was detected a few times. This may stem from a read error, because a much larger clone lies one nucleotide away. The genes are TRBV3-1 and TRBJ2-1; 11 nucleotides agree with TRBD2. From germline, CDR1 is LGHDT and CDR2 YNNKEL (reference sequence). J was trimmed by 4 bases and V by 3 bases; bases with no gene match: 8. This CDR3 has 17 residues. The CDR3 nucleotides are TGTGCCAGCAGCCACCGGGCTAGCGGGAGGACATACAATGAGCAGTTCTTC. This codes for CASSHRASGRTYNEQFF.

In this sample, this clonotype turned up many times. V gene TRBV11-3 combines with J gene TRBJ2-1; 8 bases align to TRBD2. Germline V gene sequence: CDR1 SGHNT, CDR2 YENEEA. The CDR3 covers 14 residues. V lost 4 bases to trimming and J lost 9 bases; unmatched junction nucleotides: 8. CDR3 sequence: CASSSSGSESEQFF. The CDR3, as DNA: TGTGCCAGCAGCTCCAGCGGGAGTGAGAGTGAGCAGTTCTTC.

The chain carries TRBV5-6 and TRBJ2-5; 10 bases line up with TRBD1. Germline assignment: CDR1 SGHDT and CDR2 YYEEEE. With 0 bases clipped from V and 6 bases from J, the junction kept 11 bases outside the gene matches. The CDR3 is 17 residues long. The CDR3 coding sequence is TGTGCCAGCAGCTTGGCGGGTGGGGGACAGGGGAGGAAGACCCAGTACTTC. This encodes CASSLAGGGQGRKTQYF.

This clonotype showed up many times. Here the CDR3 DNA reads TGCGCCAGCAGCTACGGACAGGGGCCCACAGATACGCAGTATTTT. Translated, it gives CASSYGQGPTDTQYF. The rearrangement uses TRBV5-1 and TRBJ2-3; 9 bases are a match to TRBD1. The V gene end was trimmed by 3 bases and the J gene end by 2 bases; junction bases not matched to a gene: 4. Germline CDR1 is SGHRS and CDR2 is YFSETQ. The CDR3 totals 15 residues.

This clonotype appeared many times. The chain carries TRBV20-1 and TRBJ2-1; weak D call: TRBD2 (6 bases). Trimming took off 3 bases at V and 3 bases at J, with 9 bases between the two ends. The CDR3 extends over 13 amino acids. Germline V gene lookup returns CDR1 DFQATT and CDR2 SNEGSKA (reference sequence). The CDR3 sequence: CSASREFYNEQFF. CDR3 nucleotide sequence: TGCAGTGCTAGCCGGGAGTTCTACAATGAGCAGTTCTTC.

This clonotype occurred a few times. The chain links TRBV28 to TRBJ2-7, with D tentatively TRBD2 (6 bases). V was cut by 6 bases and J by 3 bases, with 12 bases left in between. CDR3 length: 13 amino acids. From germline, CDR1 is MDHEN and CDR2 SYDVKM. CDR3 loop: CASRAGLRYEQYF. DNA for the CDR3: TGTGCCAGCAGGGCGGGACTCCGCTACGAGCAGTACTTC.

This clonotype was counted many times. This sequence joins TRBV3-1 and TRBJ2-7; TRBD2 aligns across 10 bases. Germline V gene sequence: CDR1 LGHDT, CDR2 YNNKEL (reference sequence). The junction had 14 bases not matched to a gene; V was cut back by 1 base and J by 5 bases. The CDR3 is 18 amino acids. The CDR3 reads CASSQGGSSGRARNEQYF. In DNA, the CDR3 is TGTGCCAGCAGCCAAGGGGGGAGCAGCGGGAGGGCTAGGAACGAGCAGTACTTC.

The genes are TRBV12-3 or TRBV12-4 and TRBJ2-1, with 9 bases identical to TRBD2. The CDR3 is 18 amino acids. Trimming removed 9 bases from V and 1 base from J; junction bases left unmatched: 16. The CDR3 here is CASRPRRGGLRSYNEQFF. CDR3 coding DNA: TGTGCCAGTCGGCCCCGGCGGGGGGGCCTTAGGTCCTACAATGAGCAGTTCTTC.

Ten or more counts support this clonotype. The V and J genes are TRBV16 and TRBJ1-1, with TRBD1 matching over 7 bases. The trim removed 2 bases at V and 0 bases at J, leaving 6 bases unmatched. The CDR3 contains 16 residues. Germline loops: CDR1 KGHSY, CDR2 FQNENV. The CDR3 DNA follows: TGTGCCAGCAGCCAAGAATATGGACAGGTGAACACTGAAGCTTTCTTT. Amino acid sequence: CASSQEYGQVNTEAFF.

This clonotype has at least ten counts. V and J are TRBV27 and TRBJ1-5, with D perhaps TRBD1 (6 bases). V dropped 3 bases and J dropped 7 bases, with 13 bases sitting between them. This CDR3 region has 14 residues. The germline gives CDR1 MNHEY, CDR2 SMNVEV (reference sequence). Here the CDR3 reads CASSFSRGRQPQHF. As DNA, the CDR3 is TGTGCCAGCAGTTTTTCTCGGGGGCGGCAGCCCCAGCATTTT.

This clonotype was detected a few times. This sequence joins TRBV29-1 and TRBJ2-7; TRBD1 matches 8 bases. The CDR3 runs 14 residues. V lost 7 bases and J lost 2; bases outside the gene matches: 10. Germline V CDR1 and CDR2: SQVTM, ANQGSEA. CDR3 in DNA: TGCAGCGCCTCAGGGACAGGACCCCCCTACGAGCAGTACTTC. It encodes CSASGTGPPYEQYF.

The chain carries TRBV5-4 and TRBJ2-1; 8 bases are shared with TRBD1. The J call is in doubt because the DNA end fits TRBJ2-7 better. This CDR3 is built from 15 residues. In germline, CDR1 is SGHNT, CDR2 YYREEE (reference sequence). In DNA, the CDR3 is TGTGCCAGCAGCCCGTGGACAGGGACGTACAATGAGCAGTACTTC. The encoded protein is CASSPWTGTYNEQYF.

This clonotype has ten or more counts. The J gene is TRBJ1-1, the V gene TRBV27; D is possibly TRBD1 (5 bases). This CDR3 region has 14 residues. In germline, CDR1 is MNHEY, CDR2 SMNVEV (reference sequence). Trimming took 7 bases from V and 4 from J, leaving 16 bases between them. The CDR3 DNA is TGTGCCAGCAAGGGAATCCAGGGTCCCACTGAAGCTTTCTTT. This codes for CASKGIQGPTEAFF.

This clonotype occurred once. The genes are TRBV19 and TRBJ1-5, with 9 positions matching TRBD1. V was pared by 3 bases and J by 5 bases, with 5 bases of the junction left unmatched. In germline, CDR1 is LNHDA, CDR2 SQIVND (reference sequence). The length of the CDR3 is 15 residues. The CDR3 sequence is CASSITGGRHQPQHF. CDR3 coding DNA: TGTGCCAGTAGTATTACAGGGGGCCGACATCAGCCCCAGCATTTT.